This T cell receptor (beta chain) was captured by sequencing in a study of blood T cell repertoires in COVID-19. For the study at large: Samples of COVID-19 (acute and convalescent) were obtained from the United States, Italy and Spain. PBMCs, B-cell-depleted T cells, or T cells provided the cDNA or gDNA that made up the material.

This clone occurred once. In the source study's methods: Estimation of nucleated cell counts was performed using reference gene primer amplification. TCRdb's table, derived via immunoSEQ multiplex PCR, lists solely in-frame clones and lacks some. The V and J calls and clone size were taken over from that table, and D and trimming were inferred from the DNA. This table has about 120,000 clones, about 78% appearing once. The germline V gene has CDR1 LNHDA and CDR2 SQIVND (reference sequence). CDR3 length: 15 amino acids. V shed 5 bases and J shed 5 bases, with 18 bases lying between them. The chain couples TRBV19 to TRBJ2-5; TRBD2 might be the D (5 bases). The sequence came from a man between 65 and 85 years old with acute or convalescent COVID-19. What was sequenced was peripheral blood. CDR3 region: CASSLSQGREETQYF. The CDR3 region has the DNA TGTGCCAGTAGTCTCTCCCAAGGAAGGGAGGAGACCCAGTACTTC. The variable domain in full, with the rest retrieved from reference TRBV19 and TRBJ2-5, is DGGITQSPKYLFRKEGQNVTLSCEQNLNHDAMYWYRQDPGQGLRLIYYSQIVNDFQKGDIAEGYSVSREKKESFPLTVTSAQKNPTAFYLCASSLSQGREETQYFGPGTRLLVL.